This is a list of T cell receptor beta chains from one sample in a study of T-cell memory formation after mild COVID-19. TCRdb analysed the 5' RACE reads with MiXCR anew, one entry per CDR3 protein. The sample holds more than 300,000 distinct CDR3 sequences, 20% seen once. Material: PBMCs or a T cell subset sorted from them (not recorded which). The receptors shown here come from a man aged 18 to 30 who had mild COVID-19 (a few samples of this study predate the infection). Cell type and time point are not known. The CDR3 runs from the conserved cysteine through the conserved F or W.

J	V	CDR3
TRBJ2-5	TRBV4-3	CASSQDLTSGRKDQYF
TRBJ2-3	TRBV4-3	CASSQEGVRGDTQYF
TRBJ2-2	TRBV18	CASSTTGDTGELFF
TRBJ2-3	TRBV20-1	CSAPKTSGGAGDTQYF
TRBJ1-2	TRBV20-1	CSASDRGQRNYGYTF
TRBJ2-7	TRBV4-1	CASSPWDRGTKEQYF
TRBJ1-1	TRBV9	CASSVGTATNTEAFF
TRBJ2-7	TRBV28	CASSLFAGQGTYSYEQYF
TRBJ1-4	TRBV2	CASKTVSTNEKLFF
TRBJ1-6	TRBV20-1	CSATGQGGYNSPLHF
TRBJ2-7	TRBV5-1	CASSLARRGGIYEQYF
TRBJ1-3	TRBV5-1	CASSLGPDSGNTIYF
TRBJ2-6	TRBV5-6	CASSLDRPIPTGANVLTF
TRBJ1-4	TRBV5-1	CASRAGTTNEKLFF
TRBJ2-3	TRBV6-1	CASSEGGPNTDTQYF
TRBJ2-5	TRBV6-2/TRBV6-3	CASSYGGGRSGTQYF
TRBJ1-1	TRBV7-9	CASSADSMNTEAFF
TRBJ1-2	TRBV28	CASSSGQGADYGYTF
TRBJ1-1	TRBV6-5	CASSPPGNTEAFF
TRBJ2-1	TRBV7-3	CASSLGGASYNEQFF
TRBJ1-4	TRBV5-1	CASSFIRADEKLFF
TRBJ1-2	TRBV6-2/TRBV6-3	CASRPGSYGYTF
TRBJ2-1	TRBV12-3/TRBV12-4	CASSLYTGGNEQFF
TRBJ1-5	TRBV2	CASSGTGGNQPQHF
TRBJ2-3	TRBV6-1	CASSVQPGSTDTQYF
TRBJ2-1	TRBV25-1	CASSDPYNEQFF
TRBJ2-3	TRBV4-1	CASSLGGPGTDTQYF
TRBJ1-6	TRBV7-3	CASGTGSYNSPLHF
TRBJ1-2	TRBV3-1	CASSQRRFNDPYGYTF
TRBJ1-1	TRBV2	CASSRTAEAFF